One and the same sample provided the 17 T cell receptor beta chains below, sequenced in a study of OX40 agonist ivuxolimab in advanced cancers. The protocol was immunoSEQ multiplex PCR, while the TCRdb copy is restricted to in-frame clones and leaves out a portion. The repertoire has about 58,000 clones, 91% of them found once; the top ten carry less than 5%. The sequences come from CD4+ or CD8+ T cells sorted from blood, collected in a trial of the OX40 agonist ivuxolimab. These receptors originate from an adult with an advanced solid tumor such as melanoma, head and neck, liver or kidney cancer.

This clone appeared a few times. The chain employs TRBV27 and TRBJ2-3, with a weak D call TRBD2 (5 bases). From germline, CDR1 is MNHEY and CDR2 SMNVEV (reference sequence). V gave up 0 bases and J gave up 6 bases, with 10 bases separating them. The CDR3 runs 14 residues. Here the CDR3 reads CASSLSTRGDTQYF. The CDR3 DNA sequence: TGTGCCAGCAGTTTATCCACGCGAGGGGATACGCAGTATTTT.

V is TRBV19 and J is TRBJ2-2; 8 bases match TRBD1. The germline gives CDR1 LNHDA, CDR2 SQIVND (reference sequence). The CDR3 length is 15 residues. J lost 1 base, V lost 3 bases, and 1 base had no gene match. CDR3 protein: CASSIGTGNTGELFF. The CDR3 DNA follows: TGTGCCAGTAGTATCGGGACAGGGAACACCGGGGAGCTGTTTTTT.

V and J are TRBV6-5 and TRBJ2-1, with TRBD2 identical over 7 bases. Germline V lookup: CDR1 MNHEY, CDR2 SVGAGI. Trimming took 4 bases from V and 0 from J; bases not matched to a gene: 3. The CDR3 contains 15 residues. The CDR3 bases are TGTGCCAGCAGTTTAGCGGGTTACTCCTACAATGAGCAGTTCTTC. This translates into CASSLAGYSYNEQFF.

The V call is TRBV11-2, the J call TRBJ2-7, with 16 nucleotides matching TRBD2. Germline V gene lookup returns CDR1 SGHAT and CDR2 FQNNGV. The CDR3 is 17 residues long. V was clipped by 3 bases and J by 7 bases; unmatched bases: 9. CDR3: CASSFGTSGRAAWEQYF. CDR3 in DNA: TGTGCCAGCAGCTTCGGGACTAGCGGGAGGGCCGCGTGGGAGCAGTACTTC.

This clone was seen a single time. This chain uses TRBV7-9 with TRBJ2-1; TRBD2 matches at 9 bases. The CDR3 is 13 amino acids. Germline CDR1 and CDR2: SEHNR and FQNEAQ (reference sequence). The V segment lost 5 bases and the J segment 8 bases; nucleotides outside the gene matches: 4. The CDR3 sequence is CASSPGLADEQFF. CDR3 nucleotide sequence: TGTGCCAGCAGCCCGGGACTAGCTGATGAGCAGTTCTTC.

As concerns this clone: This same CDR3 is encoded by further DNA sequences in the sample. This CDR3 is CASSVGGRSYNEQFF. The CDR3 bases are TGTGCCAGCAGCGTAGGTGGGCGTTCCTACAATGAGCAGTTCTTC. The chain uses TRBV9 and TRBJ2-1, with D uncertain. Trimming took 0 bases from V and 1 from J, leaving 8 bases between them. The CDR3 contains 15 residues. Germline V gives CDR1 SGDLS, CDR2 YYNGEE.

This rearrangement joins TRBV14 to TRBJ2-5, with 9 bases fitting TRBD1. The CDR3 totals 16 residues. Germline V CDR1 and CDR2: SGHDN, FVKESK. Germline trimming cut 5 bases from V and 5 bases from J; bases unmatched to any gene: 12. Here the CDR3 reads CASSSSRDRALETQYF. In DNA form, the CDR3 reads TGTGCCAGCAGCTCCTCCCGGGACAGGGCACTCGAGACCCAGTACTTC.

In the case of this clone: This sample also contains other DNA sequences that code for the same CDR3. The rearrangement uses TRBV27 and TRBJ1-5; no firm D call. CDR1 is MNHEY, CDR2 SMNVEV, per germline (reference sequence). The CDR3 loop spans 14 amino acids. Trimming took off 0 bases at V and 4 bases at J, with 7 bases between the two ends. In DNA form, the CDR3 reads TGTGCCAGCAGTTTATCAGGGTGGAATCAGCCCCAGCATTTT. Encoded protein: CASSLSGWNQPQHF.

The rearrangement joins TRBV5-1 to TRBJ2-2; D is unclear. The CDR3 runs to 16 residues. Between the trimmed V and J ends, which lost 0 bases and 1 base, there was a span of 10 bases. Looked up from germline, CDR1 is SGHRS and CDR2 is YFSETQ. CDR3 in amino acids: CASSLGGPLNTGELFF. The CDR3 DNA reads as TGCGCCAGCAGCTTGGGAGGTCCACTGAACACCGGGGAGCTGTTTTTT.

The sample holds one count of this clone. V usage is TRBV9 and J usage is TRBJ2-1, with 10 positions matching TRBD2. The CDR3 has 15 amino acids. Trimming took 4 bases from V and 8 from J; bases not matched to a gene: 9. Germline CDR1 SGDLS, CDR2 YYNGEE. CDR3 loop: CASSFLGGTSDEQFF. As DNA, the CDR3 is TGTGCCAGCAGCTTCCTAGGGGGGACTAGCGATGAGCAGTTCTTC.

This chain connects TRBV6-6 to TRBJ1-2; TRBD1 agrees at 11 bases. The CDR3 loop spans 15 amino acids. CDR1 and CDR2 from the germline V gene are MNHNY and SVGAGI (reference sequence). Losses at the gene ends were 0 bases for V and 4 bases for J; bases not matched to a gene: 1. CDR3 loop: CASSYSGTGGYGYTF. DNA for the CDR3: TGTGCCAGCAGTTACTCGGGGACAGGGGGCTATGGCTACACCTTC.

The rearrangement links TRBV19 to TRBJ1-1, with D possibly matching TRBD1 (6 bases). Germline V gives CDR1 LNHDA, CDR2 SQIVND (reference sequence). The CDR3 runs 16 residues. Trimming took 7 bases from V and 1 from J, leaving 19 bases between them. CDR3 loop: CASNGVRPGENTEAFF. The CDR3 DNA sequence: TGTGCCAGTAACGGGGTTCGGCCAGGGGAGAACACTGAAGCTTTCTTT.

The genes are TRBV5-6 and TRBJ2-7, with 7 bases identical to TRBD1. The CDR3 length is 14 residues. Germline loops: CDR1 SGHDT, CDR2 YYEEEE. V lost 5 bases and J lost 5; bases outside the gene matches: 10. The CDR3 is CASSQLTGTHEQYF. For the CDR3, the DNA is TGTGCCAGCAGTCAATTGACAGGGACCCACGAGCAGTACTTC.

This chain joins TRBV9 and TRBJ1-1; TRBD1 matches at 9 bases. V shed 4 bases and J 5 bases; nucleotides not matched to a gene: 9. The CDR3 is 15 amino acids. Germline CDR1 and CDR2: SGDLS and YYNGEE. CDR3: CASSPRTGEGTEAFF. CDR3 sequence (DNA): TGTGCCAGCAGCCCGCGGACAGGGGAGGGGACTGAAGCTTTCTTT.

The V and J genes are TRBV7-9 and TRBJ2-7; a weak D match, TRBD1 (6 bases). The CDR3 has 16 residues. Germline CDR1 reads SEHNR; CDR2 reads FQNEAQ (reference sequence). V was pared by 5 bases and J by 0 bases, with 17 bases between. The CDR3 DNA follows: TGTGCCAGCAGCGAAAGGGACATACGAAGCTCCTACGAGCAGTACTTC. Its translation: CASSERDIRSSYEQYF.

This clone was seen once. This chain connects TRBV7-9 to TRBJ2-3, with 11 bases lining up with TRBD2. V lost 6 bases and J lost 6; bases outside the gene matches: 11. Germline V gene data show CDR1 as SEHNR and CDR2 as FQNEAQ (reference sequence). The CDR3 contains 16 residues. Here the CDR3 reads CASRHTSGSISDTQYF. The CDR3 coding sequence is TGTGCCAGCAGGCATACTAGCGGGAGTATCTCGGATACGCAGTATTTT.

The CDR3 sequence is CASSVAGLAYNEQFF. As DNA, the CDR3 is TGTGCCAGCAGCGTAGCTGGACTAGCTTACAATGAGCAGTTCTTC. This chain joins TRBV9 and TRBJ2-1; 8 bases are a match to TRBD2. Germline values: CDR1 SGDLS, CDR2 YYNGEE. After removal of 0 bases from V and 4 bases from J, the junction contained 3 bases not matched to a gene. This CDR3 comprises 15 residues.